The 6 T cell receptor beta chains reported below all come from one sample, sequenced in a study of cytomegalovirus exposure and HLA in healthy donors. The PCR ran on 60 Vbeta and 13 Jbeta primers. TCRdb's copy holds only in-frame clones and misses some; the assay was immunoSEQ multiplex PCR. The sample yields a few hundred thousand clones, around four fifths seen once. Sequenced: PBMCs. These receptors came from a woman aged 45-59 years in good health and CMV-seropositive.

The chain links TRBV6-6 to TRBJ2-7; D may be TRBD2 (5 bases). The germline V gene encodes CDR1 MNHNY and CDR2 SVGAGI (reference sequence). V was trimmed by 0 bases and J by 3 bases, leaving 6 bases between them. This CDR3 spans 13 amino acids. CDR3 in DNA: TGTGCCAGCAGTTACTCCGGGGTCTACGAGCAGTACTTC. As protein: CASSYSGVYEQYF.

Worth noting for this clone: At one of its ends the junction is not consistent with the germline gene, which may arise from a read error. The gene calls are TRBV6-5 and TRBJ1-4; D gene uncertain. Germline CDR1 is MNHEY and CDR2 is SVGAGI. CDR3 length: 14 residues. The CDR3 sequence: CASSDSPSGEKLFF. Here the CDR3 DNA reads TGTGCCAGCAGTGACTCACCCTCGGGTGAAAAACTGTTTTTT.

This clone appeared a single time. This chain links TRBV9 with TRBJ2-1; 7 bases line up with TRBD1. Losses at the gene ends were 4 bases for V and 2 bases for J; bases not matched to a gene: 6. The CDR3 sequence is 15 residues long. Germline V CDR1 and CDR2: SGDLS, YYNGEE. CDR3 sequence (DNA): TGTGCCAGCAGCCCCCACAGGGGCGCCTACAATGAGCAGTTCTTC. This translates into CASSPHRGAYNEQFF.

The chain couples TRBV28 to TRBJ2-6, with TRBD2 matching over 10 bases. CDR3 length: 18 amino acids. Germline CDR1 MDHEN, CDR2 SYDVKM. V shed 5 bases and J 0 bases; nucleotides not matched to a gene: 7. The chain's CDR3 is CASSPQRGGASGANVLTF. As DNA, the CDR3 is TGTGCCAGCAGTCCCCAGCGGGGGGGCGCCTCTGGGGCCAACGTCCTGACTTTC.

This sequence joins TRBV9 and TRBJ1-1; tentative D call: TRBD1 (5 bases). The CDR3 consists of 18 residues. V was pared by 4 bases and J by 0 bases, with 22 bases between. The germline V gene has CDR1 SGDLS and CDR2 YYNGEE. This CDR3 is CASSPRGGLENLNTEAFF. For the CDR3, the DNA is TGTGCCAGCAGCCCCCGTGGGGGACTGGAGAACTTGAACACTGAAGCTTTCTTT.

The DNA of the CDR3 is TGTGCCATCAGTGGCCGGGACAGTAGCAATCAGCCCCAGCATTTT. This sequence encodes CAISGRDSSNQPQHF. The chain links TRBV10-3 to TRBJ1-5, with TRBD1 identical over 7 bases. This CDR3 comprises 15 residues. Germline V lookup: CDR1 ENHRY, CDR2 SYGVKD. The V segment lost 4 bases and the J segment 0 bases; nucleotides outside the gene matches: 3.